This TCR beta chain was sequenced during a study of a mutant IDH1 vaccine in newly diagnosed glioma. Study-level results: Alterations occurring in top peripheral T cell clonotypes seemed unrelated to pseudoprogression.

Noted time point: week 35, safety follow-up. Topical imiquimod accompanied each vaccine dose, which consisted of 300 ug of mutant IDH1 20-mer peptide. Comments on this clone: The antigen remains unidentified.

Sequencing was performed with immunoSEQ multiplex PCR; in TCRdb, only in-frame clones are kept and a portion is missing. The sample yields about 64,000 clones, roughly 68% seen once. This TCR was recovered from a man in his forties or fifties with glioma. The sample consisted of PBMCs, taken from a glioma patient whose treatment included an IDH1 peptide vaccine.

The CDR3 coding sequence is TGTGCCATCAGCCGGGAGCAAGAGACCCAGTACTTC. It specifies CAISREQETQYF. V gene TRBV10-3 combines with J gene TRBJ2-5, with a possible D match to TRBD2 (6 bases). CDR3 length: 12 amino acids. Per germline, CDR1 ENHRY and CDR2 SYGVKD. V was pared by 6 bases and J by 2 bases, with 7 bases between.